This is a list of T cell receptor beta chains from one sample in a study of OX40 agonist ivuxolimab in advanced cancers. Using immunoSEQ multiplex PCR, the repertoire was profiled, and TCRdb retains in-frame clones only, with some absent. This table has around 20,000 clones, about four fifths appearing once. The sequencing here drew on CD4+ or CD8+ T cells sorted from blood, taken in a trial of the OX40 agonist ivuxolimab. The receptors come from an adult with an advanced solid tumor such as melanoma, head and neck, liver or kidney cancer. CDR3s include the opening cysteine and the closing phenylalanine or tryptophan. Each record gives: V gene, CDR3 protein.

V: TRBV18; CDR3: CASSPDRDFYGYTF
V: TRBV6-1; CDR3: CASSENSLGLQETQYF
V: TRBV27; CDR3: CASSPWRAGVVLGEETQYF
V: TRBV27; CDR3: CASSLKDVTEAFF
V: TRBV12-2; CDR3: CASRLQLGQGFAHHPPSSYNEQFF
V: TRBV19; CDR3: CASSILAGGSTDTQYF
V: TRBV28; CDR3: CASSSTVINEQFF
V: TRBV29-1; CDR3: CSVEGGMNTEAFF
V: TRBV28; CDR3: CASSYPTWQGLGYTF
V: TRBV14; CDR3: CASSQDRVGTPEMNTEAFF
V: TRBV9; CDR3: CASSVGKTGVNYGYTF
V: TRBV18; CDR3: CASSPRGVGRGDEQFF
V: TRBV27; CDR3: CASSRMRVKHYEQYF
V: TRBV5-6; CDR3: CASTPGGTDTQYF
V: TRBV18; CDR3: CASSPPTGQQETQYF
V: TRBV19; CDR3: CASRTRGQYGYTF
V: TRBV5-1; CDR3: CASSPNTNTGELFF
V: TRBV20-1; CDR3: CSARQQVEAFF
V: TRBV7-2; CDR3: CASSLEASGGASEDTQYF
V: TRBV15; CDR3: CATSKGGYNEQFF
V: TRBV9; CDR3: CASSLLGRISGANVLTF
V: TRBV5-1; CDR3: CASSLAGMNTEAFF
V: TRBV27; CDR3: CASSRGLHQETQYF
V: TRBV21-1; CDR3: CASSKRGTGKSGANVLTF
V: TRBV7-2; CDR3: CASRGRLGAGGDEQYF
V: TRBV7-8; CDR3: CASSLGRGLGTTYSNQPQHF
V: TRBV28; CDR3: CASTPLWTSGRGGNIQYF
V: TRBV7-6; CDR3: CASSRRGGVGGSTDTQYF